The 28 T cell receptor beta chains given below trace back to one sample, sequenced in a study of molecular identifiers for immune sequencing clone quantification. TCRdb ran MiXCR on the PCR reads and lists one entry per CDR3 protein. The sample consists of approximately 550,000 distinct CDR3 sequences, around 25% of them appearing once. Sequencing was done on a sample of naive CD8+ T cells from blood, with Jurkat cell RNA spiked in. Subset of the sample: FACS-sorted CD8+CD4-CCR7+CD45RA+ naive T cells. These receptors were taken from a human donor in good health. Some libraries in this study had Jurkat cell RNA spiked in.

A word on this clonotype: A much larger clone sits a single nucleotide away, making a read error possible. The chain combines TRBV28 with TRBJ1-2; maybe TRBD1 (6 bases). Germline assignment: CDR1 MDHEN and CDR2 SYDVKM. The V and J ends lost 5 bases and 9 bases respectively, with 19 bases between them. The CDR3 spans 14 residues. This CDR3 reads CASSHDRRFDSYTF. In DNA, the CDR3 is TGTGCCAGCAGTCACGACAGGAGGTTCGATAGCTACACCTTC.

This clonotype was observed at least ten times. V and J are TRBV12-3 or TRBV12-4 and TRBJ1-1; D unclear. The CDR3 runs to 15 residues. V lost 7 bases to trimming and J lost 2 bases, with 17 bases between them. CDR3 sequence reads: CASTRETRPNTEAFF. CDR3 nucleotides: TGTGCCAGCACTAGGGAGACCAGGCCTAACACTGAAGCTTTCTTT.

At least ten counts were recorded for this clonotype. This rearrangement joins TRBV6-5 to TRBJ1-5; maybe TRBD1 (6 bases). The ends were cut back, 6 bases at V and 1 base at J, with 13 bases in the middle. CDR3 length: 15 amino acids. The germline V gene encodes CDR1 MNHEY and CDR2 SVGAGI. The CDR3 loop is CASSRVRGSNQPQHF. CDR3 DNA: TGTGCCAGCAGCCGGGTGAGGGGGAGCAATCAGCCCCAGCATTTT.

This clonotype was observed many times. This chain connects TRBV7-8 to TRBJ2-1; 7 bases align to TRBD1. The CDR3 totals 16 residues. J lost 8 bases, V lost 4 bases, and 14 bases had no gene match. Germline lookup yields CDR1 SGHVS and CDR2 FQNEAQ. CDR3 DNA: TGTGCCAGCAGCTCATGGGCCGGGACAGCGAGCGATGAGCAGTTCTTC. Protein: CASSSWAGTASDEQFF.

This clonotype was seen ten or more times. This chain uses TRBV7-9 with TRBJ1-1; D is unclear. The CDR3 runs to 14 residues. Germline V gene lookup returns CDR1 SEHNR and CDR2 FQNEAQ (reference sequence). V lost 3 bases and J lost 7, with 15 bases in between. CDR3 DNA: TGTGCCAGCAGCTTCCCAGGCAGTCCGCTTGAAGCTTTCTTT. This codes for CASSFPGSPLEAFF. Based on the CDR3 plus reference TRBV7-9 and TRBJ1-1, the full variable domain is DTGVSQNPRHKITKRGQNVTFRCDPISEHNRLYWYRQTLGQGPEFLTYFQNEAQLEKSRLLSDRFSAERPKGSFSTLEIQRTEQGDSAMYLCASSFPGSPLEAFFGQGTRLTVV.

This sequence joins TRBV27 and TRBJ2-7, with TRBD2 as a possible D gene (5 bases). Trimming took off 10 bases at V and 2 bases at J, with 18 bases between the two ends. CDR3 length: 14 amino acids. The germline CDR1 and CDR2 sequences are MNHEY and SMNVEV (reference sequence). This CDR3 is CATGMAGSAYEQYF. The CDR3 DNA reads as TGTGCCACGGGGATGGCAGGCTCGGCCTACGAGCAGTACTTC.

The chain carries TRBV4-3 and TRBJ1-4; no definite D call. Germline CDR1 is LGHNA and CDR2 is YSLEER. Between the trimmed V and J ends, which lost 2 bases and 3 bases, there was a span of 10 bases. The CDR3 runs to 15 residues. CDR3 in DNA: TGCGCCAGCAGCCAATTAACCGGGTCTAATGAAAAACTGTTTTTT. Translating it yields CASSQLTGSNEKLFF.

A few counts support this clonotype. The chain joins TRBV19 to TRBJ2-1, with no clear D. In germline, CDR1 is LNHDA, CDR2 SQIVND (reference sequence). The CDR3 is made up of 11 amino acids. V shed 3 bases and J shed 6 bases, with 3 bases lying between them. The CDR3 coding sequence is TGTGCCAGTAGTATGCCCAATGAGCAGTTCTTC. Translated, it gives CASSMPNEQFF. The whole variable domain, filled in from reference TRBV19 and TRBJ2-1, reads DGGITQSPKYLFRKEGQNVTLSCEQNLNHDAMYWYRQDPGQGLRLIYYSQIVNDFQKGDIAEGYSVSREKKESFPLTVTSAQKNPTAFYLCASSMPNEQFFGPGTRLTVL.

This sequence joins TRBV10-2 and TRBJ2-1; tentatively, D is TRBD1 or TRBD2 (5 bases each). Germline V CDR1 and CDR2: WSHSY, SAAADI. Between the trimmed V and J ends, which lost 7 bases and 3 bases, there was a span of 19 bases. The length of the CDR3 is 16 residues. CDR3 DNA: TGCGCCAGCACCGAGTCAACAGGCGACTACTACAATGAGCAGTTCTTC. Its protein is CASTESTGDYYNEQFF.

This clonotype was seen once. The conserved closing phenylalanine or tryptophan is absent in this CDR3, likely reflecting a read error. The chain combines TRBV27 with TRBJ2-1; 8 bases map to TRBD2. The germline V gene has CDR1 MNHEY and CDR2 SMNVEV (reference sequence). The CDR3 totals 11 residues. V lost 5 bases to trimming and J lost 13 bases; unmatched junction nucleotides: 4. CDR3 in DNA: TGTGCCAGCAGTACAGGACTAGCCCAGTTCCTC. Translating it yields CASSTGLAQFL.

About this clonotype itself: This sequence may be a read error, since a much larger clone differs from it by one base. This chain joins TRBV4-1 and TRBJ2-1, with D possibly matching TRBD1 (6 bases). The V end was cut by 7 bases, the J end by 8 bases, with 18 bases between. Germline V CDR1 and CDR2: MGHRA, YSYEKL. The CDR3 is 14 amino acids. CDR3 sequence reads: CASTTYPQGYEQFF. The CDR3 coding sequence is TGCGCCAGCACCACCTACCCACAGGGTTATGAGCAGTTCTTC.

The V call is TRBV20-1, the J call TRBJ2-3; D gene unclear. The germline CDR1 and CDR2 sequences are DFQATT and SNEGSKA (reference sequence). Deletions cut 7 bases from V and 2 bases from J, with 7 bases between. The CDR3 runs 11 residues. The CDR3 DNA is TGCAGTGGTTACGCCACAGATACGCAGTATTTT. It encodes CSGYATDTQYF.

The chain links TRBV7-9 to TRBJ2-2; D is perhaps TRBD1 or TRBD2 (5 bases each). V was trimmed by 5 bases and J by 6 bases, leaving 19 bases between them. There are 16 residues in the CDR3. Looked up from germline, CDR1 is SEHNR and CDR2 is FQNEAQ (reference sequence). CDR3 sequence reads: CASSTAGARGAGELFF. For the CDR3, the DNA is TGTGCCAGCAGCACAGCCGGGGCCCGAGGGGCCGGGGAGCTGTTTTTT.

Only a few counts were recorded for this clonotype. The chain links TRBV19 to TRBJ2-3, with D unclear. V was cut by 3 bases and J by 6 bases, with 10 bases left in between. The V gene's germline CDR1 is LNHDA and CDR2 SQIVND (reference sequence). The CDR3 has 13 amino acids. The CDR3 DNA reads TGTGCCAGTAGTATTGGGGTGTGGGATACGCAGTATTTT. Its protein is CASSIGVWDTQYF.

This clonotype was recorded a few times. The chain combines TRBV7-9 with TRBJ2-7; D gene uncertain. Trimming stripped 3 bases from V and 2 bases from J, with 8 bases between. The CDR3 runs 13 residues. Germline V gene lookup returns CDR1 SEHNR and CDR2 FQNEAQ (reference sequence). CDR3 bases: TGTGCCAGCAGCTTTGGGAAGACCTACGAGCAGTACTTC. Amino acids: CASSFGKTYEQYF.

The sample holds many counts of this clonotype. V gene TRBV2 combines with J gene TRBJ2-5; D is unresolved. This CDR3 has 14 amino acids. Germline CDR1 reads SNHLY; CDR2 reads FYNNEI. V was cut by 1 base and J by 2 bases, with 8 bases left in between. The CDR3 region is CASSEGTSQETQYF. In nucleotides, the CDR3 is TGTGCCAGCAGTGAAGGGACGTCTCAAGAGACCCAGTACTTC.

A few counts support this clonotype. This chain joins TRBV5-1 and TRBJ2-5; D is uncertain. The length of the CDR3 is 12 residues. Germline V gene sequence: CDR1 SGHRS, CDR2 YFSETQ. Trimming pared 0 bases from V and 5 bases from J, leaving 5 bases between. In DNA, the CDR3 is TGCGCCAGCAGCTTGGATATCGAGACCCAGTACTTC. This gives the protein CASSLDIETQYF.

This clonotype was found many times. This chain links TRBV7-2 with TRBJ2-3; 9 bases line up with TRBD2. The CDR3 runs to 16 residues. V gave up 5 bases and J gave up 2 bases; unmatched junction bases: 8. CDR1 SGHTA and CDR2 FQGNSA come from the germline V gene. The CDR3 nucleotides are TGTGCCAGCAGCGCAAATAGCGGGGGAGACACAGATACGCAGTATTTT. It codes for CASSANSGGDTDTQYF.

This clonotype was counted many times. This chain uses TRBV9 with TRBJ2-2; 8 bases agree with TRBD2. This CDR3 is built from 18 residues. After removal of 0 bases from V and 2 bases from J, the junction contained 9 bases not matched to a gene. Germline V gene lookup returns CDR1 SGDLS and CDR2 YYNGEE. The CDR3 nucleotides are TGTGCCAGCAGCGTAGAGCTAAGCGGGAGTGCCAACACCGGGGAGCTGTTTTTT. Its protein product is CASSVELSGSANTGELFF.

There are a few counts of this clonotype. The chain uses TRBV7-9 and TRBJ1-3; D is possibly TRBD1 (6 bases). Looked up from germline, CDR1 is SEHNR and CDR2 is FQNEAQ (reference sequence). The V end lost 6 bases, the J end lost 1 base, and 13 bases lay between the germline ends. The CDR3 is 15 amino acids. CDR3 coding DNA: TGTGCCAGCAGACTTACAGGGTTATCTGGAAACACCATATATTTT. Encoded protein: CASRLTGLSGNTIYF.

Concerning this clonotype itself: The junction does not match germline at one end; this may be a read error. The gene calls are TRBV4-3 and TRBJ2-1, with 9 bases lining up with TRBD1. The length of the CDR3 is 17 residues. CDR1 is LGHNA and CDR2 is YSLEER in the germline V gene. This chain's CDR3 is CSSSQAMRTGDYNEQFF. Written as DNA, the CDR3 is TGCTCCAGCAGCCAAGCGATGCGGACAGGGGACTACAATGAGCAGTTCTTC.

The chain links TRBV27 to TRBJ2-7; D is ambiguous. Germline CDR1 reads MNHEY; CDR2 reads SMNVEV (reference sequence). Trimming removed 2 bases from V and 7 bases from J, with 15 bases in between. The CDR3 spans 14 residues. The CDR3 reads CASSLNPYYVEQYF. As DNA, the CDR3 is TGTGCCAGCAGTTTAAATCCATACTATGTTGAGCAGTACTTC.

This clonotype was picked up many times. The V call is TRBV12-3 or TRBV12-4, the J call TRBJ2-5; 7 bases are a match to TRBD1. Trimming removed 5 bases from V and 3 bases from J; junction bases left unmatched: 3. This CDR3 is 13 amino acids long. CDR3 in DNA: TGTGCCAGCAGTCCTACAGGGGAAGAGACCCAGTACTTC. It specifies CASSPTGEETQYF.

Of note for this clonotype: The germline gene is not matched at one end of the junction; a read error may be the cause. V is TRBV7-6 and J is TRBJ2-1, with D possibly being TRBD2 (5 bases). Per germline, CDR1 SGHVS and CDR2 FNYEAQ. The CDR3 length is 17 residues. CDR3 sequence: CASSLVSGVSSYDEQFF. In DNA, the CDR3 is TGTGCCAGCAGCTTAGTATCCGGGGTAAGCTCCTACGATGAGCAGTTCTTC.

Turning to this clonotype: Compared with germline, one end of the junction differs, possibly owing to a read error. The chain has TRBV7-9 and TRBJ1-2; 8 bases line up with TRBD1. This CDR3 is built from 14 residues. In germline, CDR1 is SEHNR, CDR2 FQNEAQ (reference sequence). In DNA form, the CDR3 reads TGTGCCGGCAGCCCGCCGGGACAGGACTATGGCTACACCTTC. Translation: CAGSPPGQDYGYTF.

V usage is TRBV25-1 and J usage is TRBJ1-1, with 7 bases lining up with TRBD1. The junction had 10 bases not matched to a gene; V was cut back by 5 bases and J by 1 base. This CDR3 contains 16 residues. CDR1 is MGHDK and CDR2 is SYGVNS in the germline V gene. The CDR3 DNA reads TGTGCCAGCAGTCCCGGGGGGACAGCGAAGAACACTGAAGCTTTCTTT. This gives the protein CASSPGGTAKNTEAFF.

This rearrangement joins TRBV19 to TRBJ2-7; 8 nucleotides align to TRBD2. This CDR3 has 15 amino acids. The V and J ends lost 5 bases and 5 bases, in that order; junction bases with no gene match: 11. From germline, CDR1 is LNHDA and CDR2 SQIVND (reference sequence). The CDR3 loop is CASSPIAGPHNEQYF. CDR3 in DNA: TGTGCCAGTAGTCCTATAGCGGGACCCCACAACGAGCAGTACTTC.

The chain is built from TRBV20-1 and TRBJ2-3; TRBD2 might be the D (5 bases). From germline, CDR1 is DFQATT and CDR2 SNEGSKA (reference sequence). V lost 0 bases to trimming and J lost 4 bases, with 20 bases between them. The CDR3 has 17 residues. This CDR3 is CSARDRSGLSGADTQYF. In DNA, the CDR3 is TGCAGTGCTAGAGATCGTTCCGGACTCAGCGGCGCAGATACGCAGTATTTT.